The subject of this entry is one TCR beta chain. What it binds is unknown. The same CDR3 arises from other DNA sequences in this sample as well. Treatment noted: oral pan-JAK inhibitor, 5-10 mg twice daily. The data were obtained in a study of CD8+ T cells in alopecia areata. V lost 2 bases to trimming and J lost 8 bases, with 7 bases between them. CDR3 length: 12 amino acids. From germline, CDR1 is SEHNR and CDR2 FQNEAQ (reference sequence). Regarding the study as a whole: Higher clonality and more expanded CD8+ clones appeared in lesional than normal scalp.

After isolation, RNA underwent reverse transcription to generate cDNA as the sequencing template. TCRdb's table, derived via immunoSEQ multiplex PCR, lists solely in-frame clones and lacks some. This sample has 200,000 to 250,000 clones; 50% to 70% occur once, and the top ten carry around 1.6%. The receptor was isolated from a human donor with alopecia areata. This specimen was CD4+ T cells sorted from blood, taken at week 4, from a patient treated with tofacitinib. The chain carries TRBV7-9 and TRBJ2-1, with D perhaps TRBD1 or TRBD2 (6 bases each). The CDR3 loop reads CASSLRGDEQFF. The DNA for the CDR3 is TGTGCCAGCAGCTTAAGGGGGGATGAGCAGTTCTTC.